This entry concerns a single T cell receptor beta chain. Its antigen remains unidentified. Participating donors were healthy, HIV-negative adults free of recent acute infections or vaccinations. CD4+ cells yielded CD45RA+ naive and CD45RA-negative memory subsets. Method: immunoSEQ multiplex PCR; TCRdb's copy keeps in-frame clones and lacks some. The sample carries about 1.5 million clones, approximately 97% recorded once. This entry belongs to a study of shared clonotypes between healthy human individuals. Study-level information: CD4 naive and CD4 memory each took three plates per donor, while CD8 naive took two and CD8 memory one. Study findings and constraints: When naive CD4 clonotypes were compared across a few donors, approximately 5% were shared.

Germline-derived CDR1 and CDR2 are MNHEY and SVGAGI. This CDR3 is built from 16 residues. The junction had 10 bases not matched to a gene; V was cut back by 2 bases and J by 11 bases. The chain joins TRBV6-5 to TRBJ1-4; 11 positions match TRBD1. The receptor comes from a man aged 25-45 years in good health. Sequenced: naive CD4+ T cells sorted from blood. Regarding subset: CD45RA+ positively selected. CDR3 region: CASSYLQTGTGGKLFF. The CDR3 DNA sequence: TGTGCCAGCAGTTACCTCCAAACCGGGACAGGGGGGAAACTGTTTTTT.